Listed below are T cell receptor beta chains from one sample, sequenced in a study of shared T cell receptors in the human thymus. Here immunoSEQ multiplex PCR was the method, and the copy in TCRdb shows in-frame clones only, minus some. The sample shows some 660,000 clones, approximately 89% of them seen only once. These data were also filed under a second study, of human thymus T cells.

The sample consisted of thymocytes. The receptor set was obtained from a boy less than two years old with a congenital heart defect. Each CDR3 is given with its conserved first and last residue. D genes are given only for firm matches. A row's size may be missing; if present it is once, few, many or a size class.

D gene	V gene	clone size	J gene	CDR3 protein	CDR3 DNA
TRBD1	TRBV15	.	TRBJ2-4	CATSRKQGAKNIQYF	TGTGCCACCAGCAGGAAACAGGGGGCCAAAAACATTCAGTACTTC
.	TRBV15	once	TRBJ1-1	CATSRGPGTPHMNTEAFF	TGTGCCACCAGCAGAGGTCCCGGGACACCTCACATGAACACTGAAGCTTTCTTT
.	TRBV5-1	few	TRBJ2-6	CASSAGAGANVLTF	TGCGCCAGCAGTGCAGGGGCTGGGGCCAACGTCCTGACTTTC
TRBD2	TRBV5-6	once	TRBJ2-3	CASSLVFAGEKSSTDTQYF	TGTGCCAGCAGCTTGGTTTTCGCGGGGGAAAAGTCTAGCACAGATACGCAGTATTTT
.	TRBV9	.	TRBJ2-5	CASSVEAGTTVRDPFKETQYF	TGTGCCAGCAGCGTAGAAGCAGGAACGACTGTGCGGGACCCCTTTAAAGAGACCCAGTACTTC
TRBD1	TRBV5-4	.	TRBJ1-2	CASRDRDRGDYGYTF	TGTGCCAGCAGAGACCGGGACAGGGGAGACTATGGCTACACCTTC
.	TRBV5-4	.	TRBJ2-2	CASSSPTGWGGELFF	TGTGCCAGCAGCTCACCGACGGGGTGGGGCGGGGAGCTGTTTTTT
.	TRBV7-9	.	TRBJ2-1	CASSLEGTMRRRTYNEQFF	TGTGCCAGCAGCTTAGAGGGGACAATGAGGCGCCGAACCTACAATGAGCAGTTCTTC
.	TRBV10-2	.	TRBJ1-1	CASSVTSVNTEAFF	TGCGCCAGCAGCGTGACATCAGTGAACACTGAAGCTTTCTTT
.	TRBV7-8	.	TRBJ2-7	CASSPLFGQGPLEQYF	TGTGCCAGCAGCCCCCTGTTTGGGCAGGGCCCTTTGGAGCAGTACTTC
TRBD1	TRBV11-3	.	TRBJ1-2	CASSSQDRGKNYGYTF	TGTGCCAGCAGCTCCCAGGACAGGGGGAAAAACTATGGCTACACCTTC
TRBD2	TRBV5-6	.	TRBJ2-1	CASSSGTIFNEQFF	TGTGCCAGCAGCTCCGGGACTATATTCAATGAGCAGTTCTTC
TRBD2	TRBV28	.	TRBJ2-7	CASPGTSGGASYEQYF	TGTGCCAGCCCCGGGACTAGCGGGGGGGCCTCCTACGAGCAGTACTTC
TRBD2	TRBV7-2	.	TRBJ2-3	CASSLIAGVTDTQYF	TGTGCCAGCAGCTTAATCGCGGGGGTTACAGATACGCAGTATTTT
.	TRBV19	.	TRBJ2-1	CASKNEWEKNNEQFF	TGTGCCAGCAAAAACGAGTGGGAGAAGAACAATGAGCAGTTCTTC
TRBD2	TRBV27	.	TRBJ2-1	CASSLSRGSGGAWDEQFF	TGTGCCAGCAGTTTAAGTAGGGGTAGCGGGGGGGCCTGGGATGAGCAGTTCTTC
.	TRBV4-2	.	TRBJ1-5	CASSLLVGEDQPQHF	TGTGCCAGCAGCTTGCTAGTAGGGGAGGATCAGCCCCAGCATTTT
.	TRBV4-1	.	TRBJ1-1	CASSQGGTMSDTEAFF	TGCGCCAGCAGCCAAGGGGGCACGATGTCGGACACTGAAGCTTTCTTT
TRBD2	TRBV7-9	once	TRBJ2-5	CASSSSGGAPETQYF	TGTGCCAGCAGCTCTAGCGGGGGGGCCCCAGAGACCCAGTACTTC
.	TRBV5-1	.	TRBJ2-3	CASSLGDSSTDTQYF	TGCGCCAGCAGCTTGGGTGACAGCAGCACAGATACGCAGTATTTT
TRBD1	TRBV28	.	TRBJ2-7	CASRDRGASYEQYF	TGTGCCAGCAGGGACAGGGGCGCGTCCTACGAGCAGTACTTC
TRBD1	TRBV18	.	TRBJ2-5	CASSPGQTKETQYF	TGTGCCAGCTCACCGGGACAGACGAAAGAGACCCAGTACTTC
TRBD2	TRBV14	.	TRBJ2-1	CASSQRYDAGGSYNEQFF	TGTGCCAGCAGCCAAAGGTATGACGCGGGAGGTTCCTACAATGAGCAGTTCTTC
TRBD1	TRBV5-1	.	TRBJ1-2	CASRWDRDF	TGCGCCAGCAGATGGGACAGGGACTTC